These T cell receptor beta chains were read from a single sample in a study of cytomegalovirus exposure and HLA in healthy donors. Here immunoSEQ multiplex PCR was the method, and the copy in TCRdb shows in-frame clones only, minus some. This sample carries some 84,000 clones, more than 75% of them seen once, and the ten largest clones take 2.1%. Specimen: PBMCs. These receptors all stem from a man in his thirties or forties in good health and CMV-seronegative. Both conserved end residues are part of each CDR3. A D gene is named only where the DNA matches it firmly. Rows give clone size only sometimes, using once, few, many, or a class for an expanded clone.

cdr3_length	v_call	d_call	j_call	clone_size	cdr3_aa	cdr3_nt
19	TRBV6-1	.	TRBJ2-2	.	CASSGRQNRPNRGTGELFF	TGTGCCAGCAGTGGAAGACAGAACCGACCCAACCGTGGCACCGGGGAGCTGTTTTTT
16	TRBV6-5	TRBD2	TRBJ2-1	.	CASSYAGTSVYNEQFF	TGTGCCAGCAGTTACGCCGGGACTAGCGTCTACAATGAGCAGTTCTTC
15	TRBV19	.	TRBJ2-1	.	CASSIVSGLWNEQFF	TGTGCCAGTAGTATCGTTAGCGGATTGTGGAATGAGCAGTTCTTC
13	TRBV7-2	.	TRBJ2-7	.	CASSLVAGSEQYF	TGTGCCAGCAGCTTAGTCGCAGGGTCCGAGCAGTACTTC
13	TRBV6-1	.	TRBJ2-1	.	CASRTGTYNEQFF	TGTGCCAGCAGGACGGGGACCTACAATGAGCAGTTCTTC
15	TRBV5-1	.	TRBJ2-2	.	CASSSFSTETGELFF	TGCGCCAGCAGCTCGTTCTCGACAGAGACCGGGGAGCTGTTTTTT
15	TRBV10-3	.	TRBJ2-6	.	CAIGIQGSGANVLTF	TGTGCCATCGGAATTCAGGGCTCTGGGGCCAACGTCCTGACTTTC
16	TRBV15	TRBD1	TRBJ2-3	few	CATSKMPGQGTDTQYF	TGTGCCACCAGCAAAATGCCGGGACAGGGGACAGATACGCAGTATTTT
16	TRBV4-2	TRBD2	TRBJ2-4	.	CASSQASGSPPNIQYF	TGTGCCAGCAGCCAGGCTAGCGGGAGCCCTCCAAACATTCAGTACTTC
14	TRBV10-3	TRBD1	TRBJ2-3	.	CAIKPGQNTDTQYF	TGTGCCATCAAACCGGGACAGAACACAGATACGCAGTATTTT
17	TRBV4-1	.	TRBJ1-6	.	CASSQVPPGDWNSPLHF	TGCGCCAGCAGCCAAGTCCCCCCAGGGGATTGGAATTCACCCCTCCACTTT
15	TRBV28	TRBD1	TRBJ1-5	.	CASSPGQGAYQPQHF	TGTGCCAGCAGCCCGGGACAGGGGGCGTATCAGCCCCAGCATTTT
16	TRBV11-2	.	TRBJ1-5	.	CASSLDGSGNDQPQHF	TGTGCCAGCAGCTTAGATGGGTCAGGCAATGATCAGCCCCAGCATTTT
11	TRBV7-9	.	TRBJ2-5	.	CASSSLEGQYF	TGTGCCAGCAGCTCCTTGGAGGGACAGTACTTC
15	TRBV5-5	TRBD1	TRBJ1-2	few	CASSLAGDRGDGYTF	TGTGCCAGCAGCTTGGCCGGCGACAGGGGGGATGGCTACACCTTC
16	TRBV4-2	TRBD2	TRBJ2-1	.	CASSQVVLAGNNEQFF	TGTGCCAGCAGCCAAGTTGTTCTAGCGGGGAACAATGAGCAGTTCTTC
14	TRBV7-2	.	TRBJ2-1	.	CASSLQAGDNEQFF	TGTGCCAGCAGCCTTCAGGCGGGTGACAATGAGCAGTTCTTC
13	TRBV19	.	TRBJ2-7	.	CASSNAVSYEQYF	TGTGCCAGTAGTAATGCGGTCTCCTACGAGCAGTACTTC
13	TRBV5-1	TRBD1	TRBJ1-2	.	CASSFDRDSAYTF	TGCGCCAGCAGCTTCGACAGGGATAGTGCCTACACCTTC
15	TRBV7-8	.	TRBJ2-7	once	CASSRWGLGSYEQYF	TGTGCCAGCAGCCGCTGGGGCTTGGGTTCCTACGAGCAGTACTTC
15	TRBV2	.	TRBJ2-2	.	CASSGSGTPTGELFF	TGTGCCAGCAGCGGATCCGGGACTCCCACCGGGGAGCTGTTTTTT
15	TRBV6-5	TRBD1	TRBJ2-7	few	CASSYAGTGAFEQYF	TGTGCCAGCAGTTACGCTGGGACAGGGGCTTTCGAGCAGTACTTC
14	TRBV19	.	TRBJ1-4	.	CASSMGTYNEKLFF	TGTGCCAGTAGTATGGGGACTTATAATGAAAAACTGTTTTTT
17	TRBV11-3	TRBD1	TRBJ2-7	.	CASSLGRWGQASYEQYF	TGTGCCAGCAGCTTAGGTCGATGGGGACAGGCTTCCTACGAGCAGTACTTC
13	TRBV30	TRBD1	TRBJ2-7	.	CAWRQGAFYEQYF	TGTGCCTGGAGACAGGGGGCGTTTTACGAGCAGTACTTC
12	TRBV23-1	.	TRBJ2-4	.	CASMGHRNIQYF	TGCGCCAGCATGGGACATAGGAACATTCAGTACTTC
18	TRBV28	.	TRBJ2-2	.	CASRGGQRYRLNTGELFF	TGTGCCAGCAGGGGGGGACAGCGATACCGCTTGAACACCGGGGAGCTGTTTTTT
13	TRBV5-1	TRBD1	TRBJ2-1	.	CASTWTGGDEQFF	TGCGCCAGCACCTGGACAGGGGGCGATGAGCAGTTCTTC
15	TRBV9	.	TRBJ1-1	.	CASSPQQGLRTEAFF	TGTGCCAGCAGCCCCCAACAGGGATTGCGCACTGAAGCTTTCTTT